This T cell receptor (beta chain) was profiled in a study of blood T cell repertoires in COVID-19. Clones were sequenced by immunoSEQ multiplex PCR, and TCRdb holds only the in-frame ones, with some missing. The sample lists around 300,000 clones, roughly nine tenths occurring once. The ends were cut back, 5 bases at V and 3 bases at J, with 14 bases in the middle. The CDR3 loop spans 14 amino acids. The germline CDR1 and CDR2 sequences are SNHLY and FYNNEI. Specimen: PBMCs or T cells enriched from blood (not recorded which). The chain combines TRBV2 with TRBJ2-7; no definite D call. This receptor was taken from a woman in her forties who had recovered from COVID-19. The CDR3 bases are TGTGCCAGCAGTAATACAGTTACCATCTACGAGCAGTACTTC. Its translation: CASSNTVTIYEQYF.